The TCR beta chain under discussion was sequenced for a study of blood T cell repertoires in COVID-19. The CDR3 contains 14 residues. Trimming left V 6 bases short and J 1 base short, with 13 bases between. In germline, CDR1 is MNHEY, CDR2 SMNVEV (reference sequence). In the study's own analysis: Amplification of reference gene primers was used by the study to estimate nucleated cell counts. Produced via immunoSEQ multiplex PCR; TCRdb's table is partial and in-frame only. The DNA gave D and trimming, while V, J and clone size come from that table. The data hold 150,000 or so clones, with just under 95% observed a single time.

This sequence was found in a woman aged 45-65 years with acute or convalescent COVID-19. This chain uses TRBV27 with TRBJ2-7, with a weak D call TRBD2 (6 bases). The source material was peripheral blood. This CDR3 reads CASSVAAGSYEQYF. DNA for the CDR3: TGTGCCAGCAGCGTAGCTGCGGGATCCTACGAGCAGTACTTC.